The entry below gives a single T cell receptor (beta chain) sequence along with its context. The antigen remains undetermined. The sample comes from a study of breast tumors, draining lymph nodes, adjacent tissues. TCRdb recomputed calls from the multiplex PCR reads with MiXCR, one row per CDR3 protein. The sample contains some 140,000 distinct CDR3 sequences, 21% of which appear only once. Breast cancer patients provided tissue from their axillary draining lymph nodes. Trimming pared 1 base from V and 4 bases from J, leaving 11 bases between. The CDR3 is made up of 15 amino acids. Study-wide points: Compared with basal-like, luminal-like tumors shared significantly more repertoire with nontumor tissue. Tumor T cell lymph node origin was a supported hypothesis, not proven. Tumors had less TCR diversity than lymph nodes, more than nontumor tissue. Most tumor T cells seemingly derive from lymph node, then expand in tumor.

The sequence came from a female donor with breast cancer. Some clones in this sample may be carry-over from other donors' samples. The sample taken for sequencing was axillary lymph node tissue. V gene TRBV12-3 or TRBV12-4 combines with J gene TRBJ1-3; D is undetermined. The CDR3 region is CASSLGGGRGNTIYF. CDR3 bases: TGTGCCAGCAGTTTAGGCGGTGGCCGCGGAAACACCATATATTTT.